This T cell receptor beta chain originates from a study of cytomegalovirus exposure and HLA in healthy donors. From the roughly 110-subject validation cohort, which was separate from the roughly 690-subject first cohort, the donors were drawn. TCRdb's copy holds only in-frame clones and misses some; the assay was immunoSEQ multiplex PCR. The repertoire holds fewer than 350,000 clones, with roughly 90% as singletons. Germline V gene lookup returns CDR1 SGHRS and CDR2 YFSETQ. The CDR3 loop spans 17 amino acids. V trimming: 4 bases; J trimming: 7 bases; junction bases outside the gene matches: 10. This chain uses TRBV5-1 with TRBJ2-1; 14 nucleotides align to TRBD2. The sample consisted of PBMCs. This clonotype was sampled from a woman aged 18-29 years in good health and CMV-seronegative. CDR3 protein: CASSGGLAGVGVNEQFF. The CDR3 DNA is TGCGCCAGCAGCGGGGGACTAGCGGGAGTAGGGGTGAATGAGCAGTTCTTC.